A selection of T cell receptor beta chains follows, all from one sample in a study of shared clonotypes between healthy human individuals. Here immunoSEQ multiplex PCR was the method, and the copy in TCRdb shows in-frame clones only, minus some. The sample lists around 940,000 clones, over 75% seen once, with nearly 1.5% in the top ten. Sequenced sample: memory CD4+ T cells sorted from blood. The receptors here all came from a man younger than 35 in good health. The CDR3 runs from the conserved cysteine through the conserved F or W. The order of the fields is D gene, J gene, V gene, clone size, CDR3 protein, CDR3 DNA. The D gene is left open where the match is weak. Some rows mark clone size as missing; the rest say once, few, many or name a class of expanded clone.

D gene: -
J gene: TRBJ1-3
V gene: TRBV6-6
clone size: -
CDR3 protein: CASSQRNTIYF
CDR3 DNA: TGTGCCAGCAGCCAGCGTAACACCATATATTTT

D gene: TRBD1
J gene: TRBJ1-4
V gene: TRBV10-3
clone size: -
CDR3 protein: CAIRGTGGGGEKLFF
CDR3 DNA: TGTGCCATCAGAGGGACAGGGGGGGGCGGTGAAAAACTGTTTTTT

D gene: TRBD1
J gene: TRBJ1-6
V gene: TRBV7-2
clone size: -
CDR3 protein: CASSPEGGTGTPLHF
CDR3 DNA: TGTGCCAGCAGCCCGGAGGGGGGGACAGGGACACCCCTCCACTTT

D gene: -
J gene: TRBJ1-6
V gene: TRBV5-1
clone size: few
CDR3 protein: CASRAGGSYNSPLHF
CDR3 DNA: TGCGCCAGCAGAGCGGGAGGCTCCTATAATTCACCCCTCCACTTT

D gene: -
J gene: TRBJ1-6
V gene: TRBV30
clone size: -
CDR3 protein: CAWSGGRGGNSPLHF
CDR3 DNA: TGTGCCTGGAGTGGAGGAAGGGGCGGTAATTCACCCCTCCACTTT

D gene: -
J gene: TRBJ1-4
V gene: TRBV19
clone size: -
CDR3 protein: CASGARLTEKLFF
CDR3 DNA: TGTGCCAGTGGGGCGAGGCTGACAGAAAAACTGTTTTTT

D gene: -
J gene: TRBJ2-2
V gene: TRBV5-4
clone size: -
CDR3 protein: CASSSVSINTGELFF
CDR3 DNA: TGTGCCAGCAGCTCAGTTAGCATAAACACCGGGGAGCTGTTTTTT

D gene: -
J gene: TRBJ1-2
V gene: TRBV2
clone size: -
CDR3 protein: CASSEGQTYGYTF
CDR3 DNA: TGTGCCAGCAGTGAAGGGCAGACCTATGGCTACACCTTC

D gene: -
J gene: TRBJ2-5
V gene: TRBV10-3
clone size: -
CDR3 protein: CAISDEERGFKAQYF
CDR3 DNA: TGTGCCATCAGTGATGAGGAGCGTGGGTTTAAGGCCCAGTACTTC

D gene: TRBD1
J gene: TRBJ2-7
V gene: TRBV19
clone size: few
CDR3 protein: CASSTARDRAYEQYF
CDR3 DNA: TGTGCCAGTAGTACCGCCCGGGACAGGGCTTACGAGCAGTACTTC

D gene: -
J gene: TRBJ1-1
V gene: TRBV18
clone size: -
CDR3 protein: CASSRTDEAFF
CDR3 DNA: TGTGCCAGCTCACGAACAGATGAAGCTTTCTTT

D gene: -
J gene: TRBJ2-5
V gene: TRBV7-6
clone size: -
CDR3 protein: CASSFRYQETQYF
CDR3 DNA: TGTGCCAGCAGCTTTAGGTACCAAGAGACCCAGTACTTC

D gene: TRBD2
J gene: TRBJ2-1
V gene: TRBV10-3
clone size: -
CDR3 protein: CATRPGLAYNEQFF
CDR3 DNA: TGTGCCACCAGACCGGGACTAGCGTATAATGAGCAGTTCTTC

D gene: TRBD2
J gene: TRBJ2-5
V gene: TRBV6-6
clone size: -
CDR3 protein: CASSQGGETQYF
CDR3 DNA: TGTGCCAGCTCCCAGGGAGGGGAGACCCAGTACTTC

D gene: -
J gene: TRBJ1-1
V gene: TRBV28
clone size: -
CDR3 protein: CASTLGGVNTEAFF
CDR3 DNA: TGTGCCAGCACCCTTGGGGGGGTGAACACTGAAGCTTTCTTT

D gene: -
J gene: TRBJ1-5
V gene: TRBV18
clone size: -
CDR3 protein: CASSPPSGPQHF
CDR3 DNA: TGTGCCAGCTCACCACCGTCCGGGCCCCAGCATTTT

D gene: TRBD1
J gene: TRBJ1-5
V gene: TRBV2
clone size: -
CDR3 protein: CASSEPRGLNQPQHF
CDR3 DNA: TGTGCCAGCAGTGAACCTAGGGGGCTAAATCAGCCCCAGCATTTT

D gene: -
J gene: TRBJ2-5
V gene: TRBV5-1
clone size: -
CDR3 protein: CASSLVGRGETQYF
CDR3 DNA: TGCGCCAGCAGCTTGGTTGGCAGGGGAGAGACCCAGTACTTC

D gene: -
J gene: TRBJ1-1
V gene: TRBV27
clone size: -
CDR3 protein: CASSSTPNTEAFF
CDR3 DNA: TGTGCCAGCAGTTCCACTCCCAACACTGAAGCTTTCTTT

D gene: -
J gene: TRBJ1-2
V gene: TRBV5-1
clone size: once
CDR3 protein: CASSLGMGYGYTF
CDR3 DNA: TGCGCCAGCAGCTTGGGAATGGGCTATGGCTACACCTTC

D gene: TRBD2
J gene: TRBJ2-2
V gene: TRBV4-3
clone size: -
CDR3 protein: CASSQFARGADRELFF
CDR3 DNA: TGCGCCAGCAGCCAATTCGCGCGGGGGGCGGACCGGGAGCTGTTTTTT

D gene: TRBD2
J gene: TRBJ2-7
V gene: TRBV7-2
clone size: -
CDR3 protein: CASSFPGGRSDEQYF
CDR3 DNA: TGTGCCAGCAGCTTTCCCGGCGGGAGATCCGACGAGCAGTACTTC

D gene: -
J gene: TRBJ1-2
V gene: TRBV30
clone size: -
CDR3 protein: CAWSSGQANYGYTF
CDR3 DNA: TGTGCCTGGAGTAGCGGGCAAGCTAACTATGGCTACACCTTC

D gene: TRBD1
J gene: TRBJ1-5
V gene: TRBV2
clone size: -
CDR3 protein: CASTGQGGIQPQHF
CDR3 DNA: TGTGCCAGCACTGGACAGGGGGGGATTCAGCCCCAGCATTTT

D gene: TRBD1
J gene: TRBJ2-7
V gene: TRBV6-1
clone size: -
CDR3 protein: CASSKQGPSSYEQYF
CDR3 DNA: TGTGCCAGCAGTAAACAGGGGCCGAGCTCCTACGAGCAGTACTTC

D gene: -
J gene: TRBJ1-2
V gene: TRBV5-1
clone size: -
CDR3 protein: CASSLDNYGYTF
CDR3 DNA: TGCGCCAGCAGCTTGGACAACTATGGCTACACCTTC

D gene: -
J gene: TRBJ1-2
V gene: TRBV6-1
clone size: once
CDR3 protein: CASSEFSRAPNYGYTF
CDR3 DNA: TGTGCCAGCAGTGAATTCTCGAGGGCCCCTAACTATGGCTACACCTTC

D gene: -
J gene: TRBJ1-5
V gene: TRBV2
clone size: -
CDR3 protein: CASSGMGQPQHF
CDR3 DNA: TGTGCCAGCAGTGGCATGGGTCAGCCCCAGCATTTT

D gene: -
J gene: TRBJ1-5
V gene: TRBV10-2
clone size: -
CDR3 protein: CASSDSLTRNQPQHF
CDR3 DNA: TGCGCCAGCAGTGATTCACTTACGCGCAATCAGCCCCAGCATTTT

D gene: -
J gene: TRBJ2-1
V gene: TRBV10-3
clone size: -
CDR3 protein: CAISDLGQGIEQFF
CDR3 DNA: TGTGCCATCAGTGACCTGGGGCAGGGGATTGAGCAGTTCTTC

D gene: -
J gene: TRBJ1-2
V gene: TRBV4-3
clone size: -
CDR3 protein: CASSQALGVVLYTF
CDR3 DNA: TGCGCCAGCAGCCAAGCACTGGGGGTGGTGTTGTACACCTTC

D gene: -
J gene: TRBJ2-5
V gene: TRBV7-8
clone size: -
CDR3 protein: CASSLVRTALETQYF
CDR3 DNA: TGTGCCAGCAGCTTAGTGCGGACCGCGTTAGAGACCCAGTACTTC

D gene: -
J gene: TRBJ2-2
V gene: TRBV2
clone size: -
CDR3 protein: CASRGTPTGELFF
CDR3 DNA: TGTGCCAGCAGGGGGACTCCCACCGGGGAGCTGTTTTTT

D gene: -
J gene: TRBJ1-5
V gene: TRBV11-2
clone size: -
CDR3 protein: CASSLGAGRGNQPQHF
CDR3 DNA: TGTGCCAGCAGCTTAGGGGCAGGGAGAGGCAATCAGCCCCAGCATTTT

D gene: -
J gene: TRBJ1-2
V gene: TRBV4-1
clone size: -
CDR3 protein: CASSQEAGVYGYTF
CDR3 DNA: TGCGCCAGCAGCCAGGAGGCAGGGGTCTATGGCTACACCTTC

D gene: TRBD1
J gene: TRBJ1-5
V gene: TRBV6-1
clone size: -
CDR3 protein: CASTGGQNSNQPQHF
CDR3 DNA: TGTGCCAGCACAGGGGGACAGAATAGCAATCAGCCCCAGCATTTT

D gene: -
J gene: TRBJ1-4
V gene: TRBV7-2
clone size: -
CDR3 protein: CASSLGGSNEKLFF
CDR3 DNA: TGTGCCAGCAGCTTAGGGGGGAGTAATGAAAAACTGTTTTTT

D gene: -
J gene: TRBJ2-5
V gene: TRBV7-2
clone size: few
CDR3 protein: CASSSLAGLLRETQYF
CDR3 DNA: TGTGCCAGCAGCTCCCTTGCCGGATTACTACGAGAGACCCAGTACTTC

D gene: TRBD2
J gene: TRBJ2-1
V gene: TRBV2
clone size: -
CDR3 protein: CASSEIGSGGEQFF
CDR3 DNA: TGTGCCAGCAGTGAAATCGGTAGCGGGGGAGAGCAGTTCTTC

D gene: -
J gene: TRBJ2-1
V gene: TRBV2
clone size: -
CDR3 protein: CASSETRINEQFF
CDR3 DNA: TGTGCCAGCAGTGAAACTAGAATCAATGAGCAGTTCTTC

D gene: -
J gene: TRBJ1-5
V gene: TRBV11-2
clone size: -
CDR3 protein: CASSLVSGRGSNQPQHF
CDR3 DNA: TGTGCCAGCAGCTTAGTGAGCGGCAGGGGAAGCAATCAGCCCCAGCATTTT

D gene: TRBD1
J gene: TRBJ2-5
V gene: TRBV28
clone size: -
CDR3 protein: CASRGQGDGETQYF
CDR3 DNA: TGTGCCAGCAGGGGACAGGGGGATGGGGAGACCCAGTACTTC

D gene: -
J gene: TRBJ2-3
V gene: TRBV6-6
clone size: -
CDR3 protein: CASTPPGSADTQYF
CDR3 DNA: TGTGCCAGCACTCCCCCGGGGTCTGCAGATACGCAGTATTTT

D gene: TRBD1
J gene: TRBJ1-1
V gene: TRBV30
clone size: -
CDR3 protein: CAWSPRDRGNTEAFF
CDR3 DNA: TGTGCCTGGAGTCCCCGAGACAGGGGGAACACTGAAGCTTTCTTT

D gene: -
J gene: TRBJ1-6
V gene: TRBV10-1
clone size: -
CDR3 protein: CASSASGHGLNWSPLHF
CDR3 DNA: TGCGCCAGCAGTGCCTCCGGACACGGCCTTAATTGGTCACCCCTCCACTTT

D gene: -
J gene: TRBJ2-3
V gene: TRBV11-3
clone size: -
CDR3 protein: CASSLDPSTDTQYF
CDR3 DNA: TGTGCCAGCAGCTTAGATCCTAGCACAGATACGCAGTATTTT

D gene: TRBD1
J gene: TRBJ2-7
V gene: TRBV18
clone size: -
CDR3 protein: CASSLMTGGSYEQYF
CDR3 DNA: TGTGCCAGCTCACTTATGACAGGGGGCTCCTACGAGCAGTACTTC

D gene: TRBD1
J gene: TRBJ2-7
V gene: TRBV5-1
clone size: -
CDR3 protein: CASSNPGGSGEQYF
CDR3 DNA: TGCGCCAGCAGCAACCCAGGGGGCAGTGGCGAGCAGTACTTC

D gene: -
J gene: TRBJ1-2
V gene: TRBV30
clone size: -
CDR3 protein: CAWSVSGDYGYTF
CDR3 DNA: TGTGCCTGGAGTGTCTCAGGGGACTATGGCTACACCTTC

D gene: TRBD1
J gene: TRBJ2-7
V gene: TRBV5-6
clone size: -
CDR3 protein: CASSLIGGYGAEQYF
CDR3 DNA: TGTGCCAGCAGCTTGATAGGGGGCTACGGGGCCGAGCAGTACTTC

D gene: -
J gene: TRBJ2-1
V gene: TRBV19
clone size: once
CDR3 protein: CASSIPNSQQFF
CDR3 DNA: TGTGCCAGTAGTATCCCCAATAGCCAGCAGTTCTTC

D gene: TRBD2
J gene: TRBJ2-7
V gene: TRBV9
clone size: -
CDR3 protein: CASSPHALAEKRGEQYF
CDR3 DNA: TGTGCCAGCAGCCCCCATGCCCTAGCGGAAAAGAGGGGCGAGCAGTACTTC

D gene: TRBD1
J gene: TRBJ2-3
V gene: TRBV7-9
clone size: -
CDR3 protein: CASSLSRGQGRSDTQYF
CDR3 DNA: TGTGCCAGCAGCTTAAGCCGCGGACAGGGGCGTTCGGATACGCAGTATTTT

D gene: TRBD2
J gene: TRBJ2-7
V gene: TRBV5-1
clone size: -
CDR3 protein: CASSVGLAAFNSYEQYF
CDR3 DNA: TGCGCCAGCAGCGTGGGACTAGCGGCCTTTAACTCCTACGAGCAGTACTTC